Following are 30 T cell receptor beta chains from one sample sequenced in a study of blood T cell repertoires in COVID-19. Clones were read by immunoSEQ multiplex PCR, and TCRdb kept only the in-frame ones, dropping some. The sample holds some 250,000 clones, approximately 83% seen once. The specimen was PBMCs or T cells enriched from blood (not recorded which). The receptors shown here come from a woman in her fifties or sixties who had recovered from COVID-19.

The chain links TRBV27 to TRBJ2-3, with 7 bases lining up with TRBD1. The CDR3 is 15 amino acids. The V segment lost 5 bases and the J segment 3 bases; nucleotides outside the gene matches: 8. In germline, CDR1 is MNHEY, CDR2 SMNVEV (reference sequence). This chain's CDR3 is CASSRTGKVTDTQYF. DNA of the CDR3: TGTGCCAGCAGTCGGACAGGCAAGGTTACAGATACGCAGTATTTT.

The chain combines TRBV10-1 with TRBJ2-3, with D possibly TRBD1 on 6 matching bases. Looked up from germline, CDR1 is WNHNN and CDR2 is SYGVQD (reference sequence). Trimming stripped 7 bases from V and 2 bases from J, with 10 bases between. The CDR3 is 13 residues long. CDR3 coding DNA: TGCGCCAGCAACAACAGGGTCACAGATACGCAGTATTTT. This translates into CASNNRVTDTQYF.

This rearrangement joins TRBV19 to TRBJ1-2, with unresolved D. The CDR3 is made up of 12 amino acids. Trimming shortened V by 6 bases and J by 4 bases, and 9 bases separated the two germline ends. The germline CDR1 and CDR2 sequences are LNHDA and SQIVND (reference sequence). The CDR3 nucleotides read TGTGCCAGTAGGGGCAATACCTATGGCTACACCTTC. Protein product: CASRGNTYGYTF.

CDR3 sequence reads: CSATWASSFF. The CDR3 DNA follows: TGCAGTGCTACCTGGGCCTCGTCTTTCTTT. This chain joins TRBV20-1 and TRBJ1-1; D gene uncertain. This CDR3 comprises 10 residues. Germline-derived CDR1 and CDR2 are DFQATT and SNEGSKA (reference sequence). V lost 4 bases and J 12 bases, leaving 12 bases between the germline ends.

The chain uses TRBV18 and TRBJ2-1, with 8 bases matching TRBD2. The J segment lost 7 bases and the V segment lost 3 bases, leaving 8 bases of the junction unmatched. The CDR3 is made up of 15 amino acids. Germline CDR1 KGHSH, CDR2 LQKENI. CDR3 nucleotide sequence: TGTGCCAGCTCACCGGCTTTGGTAGCGGGGAATGAGCAGTTCTTC. Amino acids: CASSPALVAGNEQFF. Based on the CDR3 plus reference TRBV18 and TRBJ2-1, the full variable domain is NAGVMQNPRHLVRRRGQEARLRCSPMKGHSHVYWYRQLPEEGLKFMVYLQKENIIDESGMPKERFSAEFPKEGPSILRIQQVVRGDSAAYFCASSPALVAGNEQFFGPGTRLTVL.

The rearrangement uses TRBV5-8 and TRBJ1-5, with 7 nucleotides matching TRBD1. From germline, CDR1 is SGHTS and CDR2 YDEGEE. With V trimmed by 1 base and J by 4 bases, 11 bases remained unmatched. This CDR3 comprises 17 residues. CDR3 region: CASSLWTGQSHNQPQHF. CDR3 sequence (DNA): TGTGCCAGCAGCTTGTGGACGGGACAGAGCCATAATCAGCCCCAGCATTTT. The variable domain in full, completed from reference TRBV5-8 and TRBJ1-5, reads EAGVTQSPTHLIKTRGQQATLRCSPISGHTSVYWYQQALGLGLQFLLWYDEGEERNRGNFPPRFSGRQFPNYSSELNVNALELEDSALYLCASSLWTGQSHNQPQHFGDGTRLSIL.

The chain recombines TRBV30 with TRBJ1-6; the match to TRBD1 covers 7 bases. The CDR3 loop spans 14 amino acids. V was clipped by 2 bases and J by 7 bases; unmatched bases: 5. From germline, CDR1 is GTSNPN and CDR2 SVGIG (reference sequence). CDR3 region: CAWSIAGGNSPLHF. DNA of the CDR3: TGTGCCTGGAGTATTGCAGGGGGGAATTCACCCCTCCACTTT.

This chain connects TRBV4-2 to TRBJ2-1; TRBD2 matches 10 bases. Germline V gives CDR1 LGHNA, CDR2 YNFKEQ. CDR3 size: 16 residues. V shed 4 bases, J shed 4 bases, and the junction held 7 bases outside the gene matches. The CDR3 nucleotides read TGTGCCAGCAGCCTTTCGACTAGCGGGCGGTACAATGAGCAGTTCTTC. Protein: CASSLSTSGRYNEQFF.

The chain has TRBV6-4 and TRBJ2-1, with 7 nucleotides matching TRBD1. V gave up 6 bases and J gave up 6 bases; unmatched junction bases: 8. The CDR3 covers 14 residues. The germline gives CDR1 MRHNA, CDR2 SNTAGT. The CDR3 region has the DNA TGTGCCAGCAGCGACCATAACAGGGGCAATGAGCAGTTCTTC. Amino acid sequence: CASSDHNRGNEQFF.

This chain joins TRBV5-4 and TRBJ1-2; 7 bases map to TRBD1. V shed 4 bases, J shed 8 bases, and the junction held 11 bases outside the gene matches. The CDR3 contains 14 residues. Germline assignment: CDR1 SGHNT and CDR2 YYREEE (reference sequence). Written as DNA, the CDR3 is TGTGCCAGCAGCCCCCGACAGGGCCCGTGGGGCTACACCTTC. This codes for CASSPRQGPWGYTF.

The chain employs TRBV5-1 and TRBJ2-4; no firm D call. The CDR3 length is 15 residues. Trimming removed 1 base at V and 4 bases at J, with 12 bases between. CDR1 and CDR2 from the germline V gene are SGHRS and YFSETQ. CDR3 sequence (DNA): TGCGCCAGCAGCTTGTTCGCAGATCAGAAAAACATTCAGTACTTC. Translated, it gives CASSLFADQKNIQYF.

The chain uses TRBV28 and TRBJ2-4, with 9 bases that match TRBD2. This CDR3 is 15 amino acids long. From germline, CDR1 is MDHEN and CDR2 SYDVKM. The trim removed 6 bases at V and 2 bases at J, leaving 5 bases unmatched. For the CDR3, the DNA is TGTGCCAGCAGCCGGACTAGCGTTACCAAAAACATTCAGTACTTC. Protein product: CASSRTSVTKNIQYF.

For this clone: The identical CDR3 is also encoded by other nucleotide sequences in the sample. V gene TRBV27 combines with J gene TRBJ2-2; maybe TRBD2 (5 bases). This CDR3 comprises 14 residues. Trimming removed 3 bases at V and 3 bases at J, with 8 bases between. CDR1 and CDR2 from the germline V gene are MNHEY and SMNVEV (reference sequence). This CDR3 is CASSFGLDTGELFF. The CDR3, as DNA: TGTGCCAGCAGTTTTGGACTTGACACCGGGGAGCTGTTTTTT.

This chain uses TRBV25-1 with TRBJ1-2, with 7 nucleotides matching TRBD1. Unmatched junction bases numbered 6, after V lost 5 bases and J lost 3 bases. Looked up from germline, CDR1 is MGHDK and CDR2 is SYGVNS. This CDR3 has 14 residues. CDR3 in DNA: TGTGCCAGCAGTATTCTAGGGGGCGACTATGGCTACACCTTC. This encodes CASSILGGDYGYTF.

The V call is TRBV19, the J call TRBJ2-5, with TRBD1 identical over 9 bases. CDR1 is LNHDA, CDR2 SQIVND, per germline (reference sequence). J lost 1 base, V lost 4 bases, and 7 bases had no gene match. The CDR3 runs 16 residues. DNA for the CDR3: TGTGCCAGTAGTACACGAGACAGGGGGTTCCAAGAGACCCAGTACTTC. Its translation: CASSTRDRGFQETQYF.

The V gene is TRBV5-6, the J gene TRBJ2-1, with TRBD2 matching over 8 bases. V was clipped by 0 bases and J by 3 bases; unmatched bases: 5. The CDR3 totals 16 residues. CDR1 and CDR2 (germline): SGHDT, YYEEEE. This CDR3 is CASSLGLAGGYNEQFF. The CDR3 DNA is TGTGCCAGCAGCTTGGGGCTAGCGGGTGGCTACAATGAGCAGTTCTTC.

The chain couples TRBV4-2 to TRBJ2-5, with TRBD2 matching 14 bases. Germline values: CDR1 LGHNA, CDR2 YNFKEQ. Trimming at V came to 1 base and at J to 5 bases, leaving 3 bases not matched to a gene. The CDR3 length is 16 residues. CDR3 DNA: TGTGCCAGCAGCCAAGGACTAGCGGGAGGGCCGGAGACCCAGTACTTC. Encoded protein: CASSQGLAGGPETQYF.

The chain couples TRBV7-6 to TRBJ2-3; TRBD1 matches at 9 bases. CDR3 length: 18 amino acids. With 5 bases clipped from V and 7 bases from J, the junction kept 19 bases outside the gene matches. Looked up from germline, CDR1 is SGHVS and CDR2 is FNYEAQ. The CDR3 bases are TGTGCCAGCAGCCCCCAGCCGACTCCGGGACAGGGTATACATACGCAGTATTTT. This codes for CASSPQPTPGQGIHTQYF.

This chain uses TRBV29-1 with TRBJ1-2; D remains unclear. The CDR3 is 13 residues long. The germline V gene encodes CDR1 SQVTM and CDR2 ANQGSEA. V shed 4 bases and J shed 0 bases, with 9 bases lying between them. The CDR3 DNA reads TGCAGCGTTGCTGCTACCCCTAACTATGGCTACACCTTC. Translation gives CSVAATPNYGYTF.

V is TRBV6-5 and J is TRBJ1-4; 7 bases agree with TRBD1. Germline V lookup: CDR1 MNHEY, CDR2 SVGAGI. The CDR3 contains 13 residues. V was clipped by 7 bases and J by 8 bases; unmatched bases: 7. CDR3: CASTPDRAEKLFF. CDR3 bases: TGTGCCAGCACCCCAGACAGGGCCGAAAAACTGTTTTTT.

J is TRBJ2-7 and V is TRBV3-1 (or the pseudogene TRBV3-2); 12 nucleotides align to TRBD2. Germline CDR1 reads LGHDT; CDR2 reads YNNKEL (reference sequence). This CDR3 comprises 16 residues. Trimming at V came to 1 base and at J to 4 bases, leaving 5 bases not matched to a gene. The CDR3 sequence: CASSQGLAGGPYEQYF. CDR3 sequence (DNA): TGTGCCAGCAGCCAAGGCCTAGCGGGAGGGCCGTACGAGCAGTACTTC.

This clone has just a few counts. The chain carries TRBV25-1 and TRBJ2-1, with 7 positions matching TRBD2. CDR3 length equals 17 residues. Germline loops: CDR1 MGHDK, CDR2 SYGVNS. Trimming removed 1 base from V and 0 bases from J; junction bases left unmatched: 6. The CDR3 protein is CASSEFGTGGSYNEQFF. The DNA of the CDR3 is TGTGCCAGCAGTGAATTCGGGACGGGAGGCTCCTACAATGAGCAGTTCTTC.

This sequence joins TRBV15 and TRBJ2-1, with 12 bases matching TRBD2. Germline loops: CDR1 LNHNV, CDR2 YYDKDF (reference sequence). V dropped 0 bases and J dropped 8; count of bases not matched to a gene: 5. CDR3 length: 16 amino acids. The DNA for the CDR3 is TGTGCCACCAGCAGAGATCTGACTAGCGGGAGCGATGAGCAGTTCTTC. It is translated as CATSRDLTSGSDEQFF.

This clone was observed a handful of times. The V and J genes are TRBV5-4 and TRBJ2-7; TRBD2 matches at 14 bases. Germline loops: CDR1 SGHNT, CDR2 YYREEE (reference sequence). The J segment lost 2 bases and the V segment lost 3 bases, leaving 4 bases of the junction unmatched. This CDR3 comprises 16 residues. CDR3 sequence (DNA): TGTGCCAGCAGCTCAGGACTAGCGGGAGGCGCCTACGAGCAGTACTTC. This sequence encodes CASSSGLAGGAYEQYF.

This chain connects TRBV28 to TRBJ2-3, with 11 bases matching TRBD2. Trimming removed 7 bases from V and 5 bases from J; junction bases left unmatched: 5. Per the germline V gene, CDR1 is MDHEN and CDR2 is SYDVKM. The CDR3 sequence is 14 residues long. For the CDR3, the DNA is TGTGCCAGCAAAATAGCGGGAGGGGAAGATACGCAGTATTTT. Amino acids: CASKIAGGEDTQYF.

This chain links TRBV28 with TRBJ2-3; 7 bases are a match to TRBD1. Germline V CDR1 and CDR2: MDHEN, SYDVKM. V shed 7 bases and J 2 bases; nucleotides not matched to a gene: 6. The CDR3 spans 14 residues. The CDR3 coding sequence is TGTGCCAGCACCCTAACAGGGGCCACAGATACGCAGTATTTT. Translating gives CASTLTGATDTQYF.

The chain uses TRBV6-1 and TRBJ2-1; no clear D gene. The CDR3 consists of 13 residues. The ends were cut back, 1 base at V and 15 bases at J, with 16 bases in the middle. CDR1 MNHNS and CDR2 SASEGT come from the germline V gene. This chain's CDR3 is CASSEVGARRGFF. DNA of the CDR3: TGTGCCAGCAGTGAAGTAGGCGCTAGGCGAGGGTTCTTC.

DNA of the CDR3: TGTGCCATCAGCCAGTCGACTAGCGGGATTTCCGGAGAGCAGTTCTTC. Its translation: CAISQSTSGISGEQFF. The V and J genes are TRBV10-3 and TRBJ2-1; 11 nucleotides agree with TRBD2. V lost 6 bases to trimming and J lost 10 bases; unmatched junction nucleotides: 14. The CDR3 is made up of 16 amino acids. The germline V gene encodes CDR1 ENHRY and CDR2 SYGVKD.

The chain joins TRBV4-1 to TRBJ1-1, with D maybe TRBD1 (5 bases). V was shortened by 4 bases and J by 4 bases, with 10 bases between the two germline ends. Germline CDR1 is MGHRA and CDR2 is YSYEKL. The CDR3 length is 13 residues. The DNA for the CDR3 is TGCGCCAGCAGCCCCCTCGACAGCACTGAAGCTTTCTTT. Its translation is CASSPLDSTEAFF.

This clone was detected only a few times. V and J are TRBV11-3 and TRBJ1-1, with D tentatively TRBD1 (5 bases). Germline V gives CDR1 SGHNT, CDR2 YENEEA. The V end was cut by 5 bases, the J end by 1 base, with 5 bases between. The CDR3 is 12 amino acids. DNA for the CDR3: TGTGCCAGCAGCCAGGGGAACACTGAAGCTTTCTTT. Translated, it gives CASSQGNTEAFF.